These T cell receptor beta chains were read from a single sample in a study of identical twins. One entry per CDR3 protein results from TCRdb running MiXCR on the 5' RACE reads. The repertoire holds 550,000 to 700,000 distinct CDR3 sequences, with roughly 9.5% as singletons. Separately, the same data were catalogued under a study of yellow fever vaccine responses in identical twins.

The sample consisted of PBMCs. The receptors were sampled from a woman under 30 in good health. The CDR3 runs from the conserved cysteine through the conserved F or W. Fields, in order: CDR3 protein, CDR3 DNA, V gene, D gene, clone size, J gene. D genes are given only for firm matches. Clone size is shown for a subset of rows, as once, few, many or a class of expanded clone.

CASSPLQGVGELFF,TGTGCCAGCAGTCCTCTACAGGGTGTCGGGGAGCTGTTTTTT,TRBV12-3/TRBV12-4,.,many,TRBJ2-2
CASRNPGLYEQYF,TGTGCCAGCAGAAACCCGGGCCTCTACGAGCAGTACTTC,TRBV6-1,.,.,TRBJ2-7
CASSLQGSQPQHF,TGTGCCAGCAGTTTACAGGGCAGCCAGCCCCAGCATTTT,TRBV27,.,.,TRBJ1-5
CASSLGGRDEQFF,TGTGCCAGCAGTTTAGGTGGCAGGGATGAGCAGTTCTTC,TRBV12-3/TRBV12-4,.,few,TRBJ2-1
CASRDSGGTQETQYF,TGCGCCAGCAGGGATAGCGGGGGAACACAAGAGACCCAGTACTTC,TRBV5-1,TRBD2,few,TRBJ2-5
CASSGGTGGIGREETQYF,TGTGCCAGCAGTGGAGGAACAGGGGGGATCGGACGAGAAGAGACCCAGTACTTC,TRBV25-1,TRBD1,.,TRBJ2-5
CASSQGPRGNEQFF,TGCGCCAGCAGCCAAGGCCCGAGAGGCAATGAGCAGTTCTTC,TRBV4-1,.,few,TRBJ2-1
CASSPGKDFSYEQYF,TGTGCCAGCAGCCCAGGGAAGGACTTTTCCTACGAGCAGTACTTC,TRBV7-2,.,many,TRBJ2-7
CRPLGGEEGRDTQYF,TGCAGACCCCTGGGGGGTGAGGAGGGCAGAGATACGCAGTATTTT,TRBV20-1,.,few,TRBJ2-3
CASSHFLAGGEDIQYF,TGCGCCAGCAGCCATTTTCTAGCGGGGGGGGAAGACATTCAGTACTTC,TRBV4-3,TRBD2,.,TRBJ2-4
CASSPLGLAKNIQYF,TGTGCCAGCAGCCCATTGGGACTAGCCAAAAACATTCAGTACTTC,TRBV6-1,.,few,TRBJ2-4
CCARDLAGRWLGDTQYF,TGCTGTGCTAGGGATCTCGCCGGCAGGTGGTTAGGAGATACGCAGTATTTT,TRBV20-1,.,.,TRBJ2-3
CSAPGTGGGAFF,TGCAGTGCTCCTGGGACAGGTGGTGGAGCTTTCTTT,TRBV20-1,TRBD1,few,TRBJ1-1
CASVLGAPLDEQFF,TGTGCCAGCGTGTTGGGGGCTCCCCTGGATGAGCAGTTCTTC,TRBV12-3/TRBV12-4,.,many,TRBJ2-1
CASSKPGAWNPNNEQFF,TGTGCCAGCAGCAAGCCGGGGGCATGGAACCCCAACAATGAGCAGTTCTTC,TRBV3-1,.,few,TRBJ2-1
CSGGGGATDTQYF,TGCAGCGGTGGCGGGGGGGCTACAGATACGCAGTATTTT,TRBV29-1,TRBD2,many,TRBJ2-3
CASSQTGRSGANVLTF,TGTGCCAGCAGCCAGACAGGGCGCTCTGGGGCCAACGTCCTGACTTTC,TRBV11-3,TRBD1,.,TRBJ2-6
CASSTSGRGLEQFF,TGTGCCAGCAGCACCAGCGGTCGGGGGCTTGAGCAGTTCTTC,TRBV9,.,.,TRBJ2-1
CASNWRGSYNEQFF,TGCGCCAGCAACTGGCGGGGGTCCTACAATGAGCAGTTCTTC,TRBV5-1,TRBD2,.,TRBJ2-1
CASSLDPPGPLINEQFF,TGTGCCAGCAGCTTAGACCCACCGGGACCCCTCATCAATGAGCAGTTCTTC,TRBV11-2,.,many,TRBJ2-1
CASSIGLAGGPRETQYF,TGCGCCAGCAGCATAGGACTAGCGGGAGGGCCCCGAGAGACCCAGTACTTC,TRBV5-1,TRBD2,.,TRBJ2-5
CASRSQRGAYNEQFF,TGTGCCAGCAGATCCCAGCGGGGGGCCTACAATGAGCAGTTCTTC,TRBV3-1,TRBD2,few,TRBJ2-1
CASRGQGAREQYF,TGCGCCAGCAGAGGACAGGGGGCGAGGGAGCAGTACTTC,TRBV4-3,TRBD1,.,TRBJ2-7
CASSLVTNAVYNEQFF,TGTGCCAGCAGCTTAGTAACCAACGCCGTTTACAATGAGCAGTTCTTC,TRBV7-9,.,.,TRBJ2-1
CSANEPPGTTRQTQYF,TGCAGTGCTAACGAACCCCCCGGGACTACCAGACAGACCCAGTACTTC,TRBV20-1,TRBD2,.,TRBJ2-5
CSVDKSSGGAPDTQYF,TGCAGCGTTGATAAGTCGAGCGGGGGGGCCCCAGATACGCAGTATTTT,TRBV29-1,TRBD2,.,TRBJ2-3
CASRSRANTEAFF,TGTGCCAGCAGGAGCAGGGCAAACACTGAAGCTTTCTTT,TRBV27,.,.,TRBJ1-1
CATSRTRDYEQYF,TGTGCCACCAGCAGGACTAGAGACTACGAGCAGTACTTC,TRBV15,.,many,TRBJ2-7
CASSPSASGSPGEQYF,TGTGCCAGCAGCCCATCGGCTAGCGGGAGCCCGGGGGAGCAGTACTTC,TRBV7-6,TRBD2,.,TRBJ2-7